The T cell receptor beta chain described here comes from a study of identical twins. Study results and limitations: Cord blood beta clonotypes present at high abundance carried fewer insertions; no such pattern appeared in memory repertoires. The study found that models underestimated out-of-frame TCR alpha sharing in monozygotic twins.

Germline V lookup: CDR1 DFQATT, CDR2 SNEGSKA (reference sequence). V dropped 6 bases and J dropped 2; count of bases not matched to a gene: 6. The length of the CDR3 is 15 residues. In this sample, this clonotype turned up many times. Its antigen remains unidentified. A universal primer site came from template switching; cDNA carried unique molecular identifiers. A single record per CDR3 protein comes from TCRdb applying MiXCR to the 5' RACE reads. This table holds approximately 490,000 distinct CDR3 sequences, around 24% found once. A further study also used this sample, focusing on yellow fever vaccine responses in identical twins.

V is TRBV20-1 and J is TRBJ2-1; 11 bases are shared with TRBD1. Material for sequencing was CD4+ T cells sorted from blood. The receptor's source is a young woman in good health. The CDR3 region has the DNA TGCAGTGCATCAAGGACAGGGGGCCCCTACAATGAGCAGTTCTTC. Amino acid sequence: CSASRTGGPYNEQFF.